These 29 T cell receptor beta chains were all obtained from the same sample, sequenced in a study of blood T cell repertoires in COVID-19. The table came from immunoSEQ multiplex PCR; TCRdb's copy has only in-frame clones and leaves some out. The repertoire holds some 160,000 clones, 88% seen once, with over 2% in the top ten. The sequencing input was peripheral blood. Receptors originate from a middle-aged man who had recovered from COVID-19.

CDR3 DNA sequence: TGTGCCAGTAGTGCGCAGGGGTCTCCAAACACTGAAGCTTTCTTT. It codes for CASSAQGSPNTEAFF. This sequence joins TRBV19 and TRBJ1-1; D perhaps matches TRBD1 (6 bases). This CDR3 has 15 amino acids. Germline CDR1 reads LNHDA; CDR2 reads SQIVND (reference sequence). V was cut by 5 bases and J by 2 bases, with 15 bases left in between.

The genes are TRBV6-2 or TRBV6-3 and TRBJ2-1, with D unclear. CDR1 and CDR2 (germline): MNHEY, SVGEGT. The CDR3 totals 11 residues. The germline V and J ends were trimmed by 5 bases and 7 bases, with 6 bases remaining between them. CDR3 in amino acids: CASSLQNEQFF. CDR3 DNA: TGTGCCAGCAGTCTCCAGAATGAGCAGTTCTTC.

This chain connects TRBV7-8 to TRBJ2-1; unclear D gene. The CDR3 is 15 residues long. The germline V gene has CDR1 SGHVS and CDR2 FQNEAQ. V was shortened by 1 base and J by 4 bases, with 11 bases between the two germline ends. CDR3 sequence (DNA): TGTGCCAGCAGCTTAGTGGCCAGTCAGTACAATGAGCAGTTCTTC. Translated, it gives CASSLVASQYNEQFF.

The V call is TRBV6-1, the J call TRBJ2-7; 9 positions agree with TRBD1. This CDR3 comprises 18 residues. V shed 1 base, J shed 0 bases, and the junction held 10 bases outside the gene matches. Germline-derived CDR1 and CDR2 are MNHNS and SASEGT. DNA of the CDR3: TGTGCCAGCAGTGAAGAGCTAGTGGGACAGGGAAACTCCTACGAGCAGTACTTC. Its translation is CASSEELVGQGNSYEQYF.

The J gene is TRBJ2-6, the V gene TRBV28; D may be TRBD2 (5 bases). CDR1 is MDHEN, CDR2 SYDVKM, per germline. This CDR3 contains 14 residues. Trimming stripped 4 bases from V and 4 bases from J, with 8 bases between. Written as DNA, the CDR3 is TGTGCCAGCAGTTCCCCGGGGGGGGCCAACGTCCTGACTTTC. Protein sequence: CASSSPGGANVLTF.

The chain couples TRBV19 to TRBJ2-2, with 9 bases lining up with TRBD1. Germline CDR1 reads LNHDA; CDR2 reads SQIVND (reference sequence). CDR3 length: 15 residues. J was trimmed by 2 bases and V by 7 bases; bases with no gene match: 5. The CDR3 bases are TGTGCCAGTACCAAACAGGGGGCAAACACCGGGGAGCTGTTTTTT. Translated: CASTKQGANTGELFF. The full variable domain, rest sourced from reference TRBV19 and TRBJ2-2, is DGGITQSPKYLFRKEGQNVTLSCEQNLNHDAMYWYRQDPGQGLRLIYYSQIVNDFQKGDIAEGYSVSREKKESFPLTVTSAQKNPTAFYLCASTKQGANTGELFFGEGSRLTVL.

The chain links TRBV3-1 (or the pseudogene TRBV3-2) to TRBJ2-3, with D unclear. This CDR3 has 15 residues. The V end lost 0 bases, the J end lost 6 bases, and 13 bases lay between the germline ends. From germline, CDR1 is LGHDT and CDR2 YNNKEL (reference sequence). CDR3 protein: CASSQDRRGRDTQYF. The DNA for the CDR3 is TGTGCCAGCAGCCAAGATCGTAGAGGTCGGGATACGCAGTATTTT.

In nucleotides, the CDR3 is TGTGCCAGCAGTTCCCTCGGGACAGGGAGGGTGGGGGGCTACACCTTC. It codes for CASSSLGTGRVGGYTF. This rearrangement joins TRBV27 to TRBJ1-2, with 9 bases that match TRBD1. CDR1 is MNHEY, CDR2 SMNVEV, per germline (reference sequence). CDR3 length: 16 residues. V trimming: 4 bases; J trimming: 8 bases; junction bases outside the gene matches: 14.

The chain is built from TRBV27 and TRBJ1-4; 10 bases align to TRBD1. Losses at the gene ends were 6 bases for V and 7 bases for J; bases not matched to a gene: 14. Looked up from germline, CDR1 is MNHEY and CDR2 is SMNVEV (reference sequence). The CDR3 totals 17 residues. CDR3 protein: CASRSKPGQGFTEKLFF. The CDR3 bases are TGTGCCAGCAGATCCAAGCCGGGACAGGGGTTTACTGAAAAACTGTTTTTT.

The chain uses TRBV7-9 and TRBJ2-1; 8 bases line up with TRBD2. J was trimmed by 15 bases and V by 5 bases; bases with no gene match: 12. The germline V gene encodes CDR1 SEHNR and CDR2 FQNEAQ (reference sequence). The CDR3 has 13 residues. CDR3 sequence: CASSDLASAGGFF. For the CDR3, the DNA is TGTGCCAGCAGCGACTTAGCCTCCGCGGGAGGGTTCTTC. Together with reference TRBV7-9 and TRBJ2-1, the CDR3 gives the full variable domain: DTGVSQNPRHKITKRGQNVTFRCDPISEHNRLYWYRQTLGQGPEFLTYFQNEAQLEKSRLLSDRFSAERPKGSFSTLEIQRTEQGDSAMYLCASSDLASAGGFFGPGTRLTVL.

J is TRBJ2-1 and V is TRBV11-2; D may be TRBD1 (6 bases). This CDR3 has 16 residues. Trimming shortened V by 5 bases and J by 1 base, and 15 bases separated the two germline ends. Germline V gene lookup returns CDR1 SGHAT and CDR2 FQNNGV. This CDR3 is CASSPFTGRSYNEQFF. The CDR3 region has the DNA TGTGCCAGCAGCCCCTTCACAGGGCGTTCCTACAATGAGCAGTTCTTC.

The chain employs TRBV19 and TRBJ1-1, with D unclear. CDR3 length equals 14 residues. V lost 6 bases to trimming and J lost 2 bases, with 13 bases between them. Per germline, CDR1 LNHDA and CDR2 SQIVND (reference sequence). The CDR3 DNA reads as TGTGCCAGTAGCCTAACAGAGATCAACACTGAAGCTTTCTTT. Encoded protein: CASSLTEINTEAFF.

The gene calls are TRBV3-1 (or the pseudogene TRBV3-2) and TRBJ2-7, with TRBD1 identical over 8 bases. This CDR3 has 15 residues. With 0 bases clipped from V and 4 bases from J, the junction kept 5 bases outside the gene matches. CDR1 is LGHDT and CDR2 is YNNKEL in the germline V gene (reference sequence). The CDR3: CASSQDFQGAYEQYF. In DNA, the CDR3 is TGTGCCAGCAGCCAAGATTTTCAGGGGGCTTACGAGCAGTACTTC.

This sequence joins TRBV14 and TRBJ2-2; unclear D gene. Germline V CDR1 and CDR2: SGHDN, FVKESK. The CDR3 length is 16 residues. Trimming took 0 bases from V and 5 from J, leaving 13 bases between them. The CDR3 DNA is TGTGCCAGCAGCCAAGAGGCCTTCCGAGGAACCGGGGAGCTGTTTTTT. Encoded protein: CASSQEAFRGTGELFF.

CDR3 in amino acids: CSVVPDRVSYEQYF. CDR3 nucleotide sequence: TGCAGCGTTGTCCCGGACAGGGTATCCTACGAGCAGTACTTC. The chain uses TRBV29-1 and TRBJ2-7; TRBD1 matches at 8 bases. This CDR3 has 14 amino acids. The ends lost 4 bases at V and 1 base at J; junction bases unmatched: 6. Germline V lookup: CDR1 SQVTM, CDR2 ANQGSEA.

V and J are TRBV5-1 and TRBJ2-3; TRBD2 might be the D (6 bases). The ends were cut back, 2 bases at V and 8 bases at J, with 15 bases in the middle. This CDR3 is built from 14 residues. The germline V gene encodes CDR1 SGHRS and CDR2 YFSETQ. The CDR3 DNA reads as TGCGCCAGCAGCTTCCAGGCGGGACGGGGTACGCAGTATTTT. Amino acids: CASSFQAGRGTQYF.

The chain links TRBV9 to TRBJ2-2; the match to TRBD2 covers 9 bases. Germline V CDR1 and CDR2: SGDLS, YYNGEE. V dropped 0 bases and J dropped 0; count of bases not matched to a gene: 3. This CDR3 region has 17 residues. CDR3 sequence: CASSVVAGEPNTGELFF. The CDR3 DNA follows: TGTGCCAGCAGCGTAGTAGCGGGGGAGCCGAACACCGGGGAGCTGTTTTTT.

The chain uses TRBV5-6 and TRBJ2-7; TRBD1 is a possible D gene (5 bases). CDR1 is SGHDT, CDR2 YYEEEE, per germline. Trimming shortened V by 0 bases and J by 4 bases, and 11 bases separated the two germline ends. This CDR3 is built from 14 residues. The CDR3 loop is CASSLAGLQYEQYF. In DNA, the CDR3 is TGTGCCAGCAGCTTGGCAGGGCTACAGTACGAGCAGTACTTC.

The chain uses TRBV5-6 and TRBJ1-1; perhaps TRBD1 as D (5 bases). Germline V gene lookup returns CDR1 SGHDT and CDR2 YYEEEE. V was trimmed by 4 bases and J by 7 bases, leaving 8 bases between them. CDR3 length: 11 residues. In nucleotides, the CDR3 is TGTGCCAGCAGCCGGAGGGGTGAAGCTTTCTTT. It specifies CASSRRGEAFF.

The chain carries TRBV7-3 and TRBJ1-1, with D unclear. V dropped 1 base and J dropped 2 bases, with 5 bases sitting between them. Looked up from germline, CDR1 is SGHTA and CDR2 is FQGTGA. The CDR3 loop spans 13 amino acids. CDR3 region: CASSLRLNTEAFF. The CDR3 DNA is TGTGCCAGCAGCTTAAGACTTAACACTGAAGCTTTCTTT.

This clone was counted only a few times. CDR3 bases: TGTGCCAGCAGCCCCCAGGACAGGGGGCGATCCTATGGCTACACCTTC. Translating it yields CASSPQDRGRSYGYTF. The V gene is TRBV7-2, the J gene TRBJ1-2, with TRBD1 identical over 11 bases. Unmatched junction bases numbered 9, after V lost 5 bases and J lost 4 bases. The CDR3 loop spans 16 amino acids. The germline CDR1 and CDR2 sequences are SGHTA and FQGNSA.

This clone was counted a few times. This chain connects TRBV7-2 to TRBJ2-7, with TRBD1 matching 7 bases. V dropped 3 bases and J dropped 0; count of bases not matched to a gene: 2. This CDR3 comprises 14 residues. CDR1 is SGHTA, CDR2 FQGNSA, per germline. CDR3 region: CASSLGDSSYEQYF. CDR3 in DNA: TGTGCCAGCAGCTTGGGGGACAGCTCCTACGAGCAGTACTTC.

This clone turned up a few times. The rearrangement joins TRBV7-8 to TRBJ1-1; no firm D call. The CDR3 is made up of 12 amino acids. The V end was cut by 5 bases, the J end by 4 bases, with 8 bases between. Germline assignment: CDR1 SGHVS and CDR2 FQNEAQ. The CDR3 is CASSQGSTEAFF. The CDR3 DNA is TGTGCCAGCAGCCAAGGGAGCACTGAAGCTTTCTTT.

The rearrangement links TRBV4-1 to TRBJ2-5; 11 bases map to TRBD2. CDR3 size: 18 residues. V lost 3 bases and J lost 2; bases outside the gene matches: 11. The germline gives CDR1 MGHRA, CDR2 YSYEKL. CDR3 residues: CASSHLTILAGGQETQYF. In DNA, the CDR3 is TGCGCCAGCAGCCACCTGACAATTCTAGCGGGGGGACAAGAGACCCAGTACTTC.

This clone has just a few counts. The same CDR3 also results from other DNA sequences found in this sample. V is TRBV12-3 or TRBV12-4 and J is TRBJ1-2, with D possibly being TRBD1 (6 bases). V was trimmed by 6 bases and J by 4 bases, leaving 12 bases between them. The CDR3 spans 13 residues. CDR3 bases: TGTGCCAGCAGCCTCGACAGGCCCTATGGCTACACCTTC. Translation: CASSLDRPYGYTF.

The chain combines TRBV7-6 with TRBJ2-5; TRBD1 matches 8 bases. CDR3 size: 16 residues. Germline CDR1 is SGHVS and CDR2 is FNYEAQ. The J segment lost 4 bases and the V segment lost 5 bases, leaving 12 bases of the junction unmatched. CDR3 in DNA: TGTGCCAGCAGCCCCTCATCAGGGGGCTGGGGAGAGACCCAGTACTTC. Its translation is CASSPSSGGWGETQYF.

The gene calls are TRBV2 and TRBJ2-7; D possibly corresponds to TRBD2 (7 bases). Trimming removed 8 bases at V and 4 bases at J, with 9 bases between. Germline V gene lookup returns CDR1 SNHLY and CDR2 FYNNEI. CDR3 size: 11 residues. As DNA, the CDR3 is TGTGCCAGCCGGGGGGCTTACGAGCAGTACTTC. Encoded protein: CASRGAYEQYF.

The chain is built from TRBV11-2 and TRBJ2-2; TRBD2 matches at 11 bases. Looked up from germline, CDR1 is SGHAT and CDR2 is FQNNGV. The CDR3 consists of 16 residues. After removal of 2 bases from V and 3 bases from J, the junction contained 2 bases not matched to a gene. CDR3 protein: CASSLLAGGYTGELFF. The CDR3 DNA follows: TGTGCCAGCAGCTTACTAGCGGGGGGTTACACCGGGGAGCTGTTTTTT.

The chain links TRBV7-9 to TRBJ1-5; 12 nucleotides match TRBD1. Trimming removed 6 bases from V and 1 base from J; junction bases left unmatched: 7. The CDR3 has 17 amino acids. Germline V gene sequence: CDR1 SEHNR, CDR2 FQNEAQ (reference sequence). The CDR3 region is CASRRDRGRYSNQPQHF. CDR3 in DNA: TGTGCCAGCAGAAGGGACAGGGGGCGGTACAGCAATCAGCCCCAGCATTTT.